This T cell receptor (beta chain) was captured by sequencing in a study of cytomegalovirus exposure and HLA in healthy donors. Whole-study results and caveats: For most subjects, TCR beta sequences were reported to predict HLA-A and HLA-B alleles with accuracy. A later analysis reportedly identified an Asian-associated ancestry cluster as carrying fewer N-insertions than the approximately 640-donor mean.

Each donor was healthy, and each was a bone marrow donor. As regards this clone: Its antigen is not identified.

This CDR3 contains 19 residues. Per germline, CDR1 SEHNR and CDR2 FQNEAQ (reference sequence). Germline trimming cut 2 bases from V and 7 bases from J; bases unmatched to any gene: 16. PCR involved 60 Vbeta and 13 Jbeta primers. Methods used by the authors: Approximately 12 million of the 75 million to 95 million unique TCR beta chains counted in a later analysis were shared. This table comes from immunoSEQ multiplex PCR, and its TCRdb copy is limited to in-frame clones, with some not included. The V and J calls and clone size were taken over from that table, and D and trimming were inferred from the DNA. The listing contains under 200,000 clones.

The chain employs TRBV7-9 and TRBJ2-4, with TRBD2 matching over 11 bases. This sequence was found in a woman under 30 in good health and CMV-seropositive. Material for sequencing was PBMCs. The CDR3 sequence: CASSLFVVSGRAEGNIQYF. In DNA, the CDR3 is TGTGCCAGCAGCTTATTTGTAGTTAGCGGGAGGGCCGAGGGTAACATTCAGTACTTC.